This TCR beta chain was recovered during a study of T-cell memory formation after mild COVID-19. Study results and caveats: Confirmation of SARS-CoV-2 specificity was lacking for second-wave clones peaking day 37. CM and EM subsets held most contracting CD4+ clones; EMRA held CD8+ ones. Pre-infection memory carried some responding clones, suggesting that cross-reactive memory joined.

TCR alpha and TCR beta cDNA libraries carrying sample barcodes and UMIs came from 5'RACE with constant-segment primers. TCRdb ran MiXCR on the 5' RACE reads and lists one entry per CDR3 protein. The sample includes about 140,000 distinct CDR3 sequences, around 15% seen only once; the top ten take approximately 30%. By frequency in the sample, this clonotype is large (0.1 to 1%). Antigen: not known. The receptor was isolated from an adult woman who had mild COVID-19 (a few samples of this study predate the infection). Cell type and time point are not known. The sequenced material came from PBMCs or a T cell subset sorted from them (not recorded which).

The CDR3: CASSQDLSLGPDSGNTIYF. The CDR3 bases are TGCGCCAGCAGCCAGGATCTCAGTTTGGGCCCGGACTCTGGAAACACCATATATTTT. The rearrangement joins TRBV4-1 to TRBJ1-3; D gene ambiguous. The V gene lost 3 bases and the J gene lost 0 bases, with 21 bases spanning the gap. This CDR3 region has 19 residues. Germline lookup yields CDR1 MGHRA and CDR2 YSYEKL.